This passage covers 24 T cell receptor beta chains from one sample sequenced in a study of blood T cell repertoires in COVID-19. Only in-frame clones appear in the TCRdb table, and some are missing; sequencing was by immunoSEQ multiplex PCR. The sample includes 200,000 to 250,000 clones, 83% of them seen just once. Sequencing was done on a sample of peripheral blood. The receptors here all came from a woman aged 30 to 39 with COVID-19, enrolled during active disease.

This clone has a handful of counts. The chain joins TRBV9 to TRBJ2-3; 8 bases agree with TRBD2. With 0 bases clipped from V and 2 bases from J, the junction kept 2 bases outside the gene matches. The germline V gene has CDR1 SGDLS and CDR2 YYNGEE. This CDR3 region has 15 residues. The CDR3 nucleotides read TGTGCCAGCAGCGTAGCGGGGGGGACCACAGATACGCAGTATTTT. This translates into CASSVAGGTTDTQYF.

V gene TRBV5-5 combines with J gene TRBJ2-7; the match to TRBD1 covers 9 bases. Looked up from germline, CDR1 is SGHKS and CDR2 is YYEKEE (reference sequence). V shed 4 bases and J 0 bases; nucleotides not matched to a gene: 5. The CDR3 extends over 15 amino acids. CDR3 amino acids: CASSQGQGSSYEQYF. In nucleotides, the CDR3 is TGTGCCAGCAGCCAGGGACAGGGAAGCTCCTACGAGCAGTACTTC. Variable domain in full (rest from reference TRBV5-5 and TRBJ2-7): DAGVTQSPTHLIKTRGQQVTLRCSPISGHKSVSWYQQVLGQGPQFIFQYYEKEERGRGNFPDRFSARQFPNYSSELNVNALLLGDSALYLCASSQGQGSSYEQYFGPGTRLTVT.

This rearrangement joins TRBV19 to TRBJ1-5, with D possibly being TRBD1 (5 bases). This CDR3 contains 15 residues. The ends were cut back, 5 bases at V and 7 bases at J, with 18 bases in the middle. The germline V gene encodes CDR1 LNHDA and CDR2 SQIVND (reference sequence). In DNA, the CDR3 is TGTGCCAGTAGTTCCAATCCAGGGATATACCAGCCCCAGCATTTT. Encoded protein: CASSSNPGIYQPQHF.

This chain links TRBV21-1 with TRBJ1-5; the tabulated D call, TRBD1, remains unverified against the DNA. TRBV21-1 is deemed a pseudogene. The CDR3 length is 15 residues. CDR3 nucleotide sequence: TGTGCCAGCAGCAGATCAGACAGGGAAGAACAGCCCCAGCATTTT. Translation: CASSRSDREEQPQHF.

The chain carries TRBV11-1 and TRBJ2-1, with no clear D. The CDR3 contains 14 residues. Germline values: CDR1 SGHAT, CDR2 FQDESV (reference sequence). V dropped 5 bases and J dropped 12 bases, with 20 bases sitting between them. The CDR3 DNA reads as TGTGCCAGCAGCCCCATCACCTTGGGCTTAGGGCAGTTCTTC. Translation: CASSPITLGLGQFF. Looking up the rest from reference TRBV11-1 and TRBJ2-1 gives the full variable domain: EAEVAQSPRYKITEKSQAVAFWCDPISGHATLYWYRQILGQGPELLVQFQDESVVDDSQLPKDRFSAERLKGVDSTLKIQPAELGDSAMYLCASSPITLGLGQFFGPGTRLTVL.

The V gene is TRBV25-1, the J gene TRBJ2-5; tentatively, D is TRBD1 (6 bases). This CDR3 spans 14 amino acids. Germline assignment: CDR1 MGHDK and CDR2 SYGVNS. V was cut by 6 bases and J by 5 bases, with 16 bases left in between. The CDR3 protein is CASRGQGSRETQYF. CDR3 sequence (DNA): TGTGCCAGCAGAGGGCAGGGGAGCAGGGAGACCCAGTACTTC.

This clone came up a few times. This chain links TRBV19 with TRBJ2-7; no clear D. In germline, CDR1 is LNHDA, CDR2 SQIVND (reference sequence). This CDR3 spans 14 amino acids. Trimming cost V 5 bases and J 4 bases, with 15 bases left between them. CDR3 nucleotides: TGTGCCAGTAGTCCCACGACACTCGGTTACGAGCAGTACTTC. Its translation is CASSPTTLGYEQYF.

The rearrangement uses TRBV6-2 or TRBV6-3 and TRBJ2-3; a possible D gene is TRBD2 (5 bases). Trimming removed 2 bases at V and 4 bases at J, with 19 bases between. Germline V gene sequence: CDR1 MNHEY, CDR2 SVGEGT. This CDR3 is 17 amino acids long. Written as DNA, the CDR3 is TGTGCCAGCAGTTACGGGGTGTTGGGTACTAGGGCAGATACGCAGTATTTT. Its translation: CASSYGVLGTRADTQYF.

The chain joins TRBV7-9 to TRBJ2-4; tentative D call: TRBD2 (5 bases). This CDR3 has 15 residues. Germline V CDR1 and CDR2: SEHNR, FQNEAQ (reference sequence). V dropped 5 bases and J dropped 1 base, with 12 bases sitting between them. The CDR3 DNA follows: TGTGCCAGCAGCCCCTCGGCGGGTGCCAAAAACATTCAGTACTTC. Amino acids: CASSPSAGAKNIQYF.

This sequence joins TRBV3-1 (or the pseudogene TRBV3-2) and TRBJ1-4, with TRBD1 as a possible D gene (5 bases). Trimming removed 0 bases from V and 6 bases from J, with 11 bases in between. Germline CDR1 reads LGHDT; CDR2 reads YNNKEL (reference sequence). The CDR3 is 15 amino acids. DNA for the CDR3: TGTGCCAGCAGCCAAGATCTGGGAGGGGATGAAAAACTGTTTTTT. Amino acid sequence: CASSQDLGGDEKLFF.

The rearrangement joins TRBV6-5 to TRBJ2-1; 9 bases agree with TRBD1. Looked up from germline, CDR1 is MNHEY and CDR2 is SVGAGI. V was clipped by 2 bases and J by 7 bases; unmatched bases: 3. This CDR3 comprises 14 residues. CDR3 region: CASSYGTGRNEQFF. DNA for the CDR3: TGTGCCAGCAGTTACGGGACAGGGAGGAATGAGCAGTTCTTC.

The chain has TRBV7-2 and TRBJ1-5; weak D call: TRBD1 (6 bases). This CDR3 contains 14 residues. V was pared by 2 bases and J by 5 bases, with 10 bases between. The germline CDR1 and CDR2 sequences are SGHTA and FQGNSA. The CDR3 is CASSLWTDYQPQHF. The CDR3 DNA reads TGTGCCAGCAGCTTATGGACAGATTATCAGCCCCAGCATTTT.

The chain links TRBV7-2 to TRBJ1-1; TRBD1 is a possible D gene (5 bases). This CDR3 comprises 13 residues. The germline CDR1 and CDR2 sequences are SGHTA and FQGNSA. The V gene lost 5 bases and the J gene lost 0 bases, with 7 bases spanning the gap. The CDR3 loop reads CASSPDMNTEAFF. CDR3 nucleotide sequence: TGTGCCAGCAGCCCGGACATGAACACTGAAGCTTTCTTT.

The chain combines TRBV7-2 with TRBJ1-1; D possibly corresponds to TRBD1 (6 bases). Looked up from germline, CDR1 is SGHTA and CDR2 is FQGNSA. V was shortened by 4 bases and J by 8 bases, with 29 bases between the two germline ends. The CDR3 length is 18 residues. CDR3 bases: TGTGCCAGCAGCTCCTTCGTTGCGCGTGGGGGGGGCACGGGCGAAGCTTTCTTT. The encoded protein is CASSSFVARGGGTGEAFF.

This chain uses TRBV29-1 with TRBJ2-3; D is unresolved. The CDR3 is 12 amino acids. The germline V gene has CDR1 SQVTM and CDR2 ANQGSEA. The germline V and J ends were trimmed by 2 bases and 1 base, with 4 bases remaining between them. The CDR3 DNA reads TGCAGCGTTGAACGGGGCACAGATACGCAGTATTTT. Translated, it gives CSVERGTDTQYF.

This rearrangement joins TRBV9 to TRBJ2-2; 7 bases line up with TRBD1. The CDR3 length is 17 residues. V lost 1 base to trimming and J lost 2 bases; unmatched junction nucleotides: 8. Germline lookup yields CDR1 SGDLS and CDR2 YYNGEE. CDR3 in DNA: TGTGCCAGCAGCGTAAGAGGGGGCGGCCCAAACACCGGGGAGCTGTTTTTT. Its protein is CASSVRGGGPNTGELFF.

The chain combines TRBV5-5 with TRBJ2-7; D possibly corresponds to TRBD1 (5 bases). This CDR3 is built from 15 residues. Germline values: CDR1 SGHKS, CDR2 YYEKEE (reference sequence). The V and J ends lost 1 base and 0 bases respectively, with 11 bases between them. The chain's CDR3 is CASSLRPDSSYEQYF. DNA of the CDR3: TGTGCCAGCAGCTTGAGGCCCGACAGCTCCTACGAGCAGTACTTC.

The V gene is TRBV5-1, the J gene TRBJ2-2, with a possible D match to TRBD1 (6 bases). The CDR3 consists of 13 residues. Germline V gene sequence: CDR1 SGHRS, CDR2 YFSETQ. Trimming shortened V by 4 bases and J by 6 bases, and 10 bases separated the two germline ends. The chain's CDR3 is CASSVSGAGELFF. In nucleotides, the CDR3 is TGCGCCAGCAGCGTATCAGGGGCCGGGGAGCTGTTTTTT.

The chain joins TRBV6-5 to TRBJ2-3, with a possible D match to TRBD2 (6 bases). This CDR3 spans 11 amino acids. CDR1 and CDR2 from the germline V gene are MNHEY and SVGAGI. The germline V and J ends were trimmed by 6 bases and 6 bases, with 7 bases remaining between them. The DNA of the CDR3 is TGTGCCAGCAGGGCGGGGGATACGCAGTATTTT. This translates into CASRAGDTQYF.

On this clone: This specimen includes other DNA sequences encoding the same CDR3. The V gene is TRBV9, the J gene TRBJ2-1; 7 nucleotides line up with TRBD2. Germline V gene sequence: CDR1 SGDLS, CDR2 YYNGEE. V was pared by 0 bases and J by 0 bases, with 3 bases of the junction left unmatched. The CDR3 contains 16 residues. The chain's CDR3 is CASSVGGGSSYNEQFF. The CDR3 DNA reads TGTGCCAGCAGCGTAGGAGGCGGGAGCTCCTACAATGAGCAGTTCTTC.

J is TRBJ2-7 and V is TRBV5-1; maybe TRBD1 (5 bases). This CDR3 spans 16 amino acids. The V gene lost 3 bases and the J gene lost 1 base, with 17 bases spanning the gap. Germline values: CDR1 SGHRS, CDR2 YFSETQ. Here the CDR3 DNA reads TGCGCCAGCAGCTCCAACTACGACAGTTCGTCCTACGAGCAGTACTTC. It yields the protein CASSSNYDSSSYEQYF.

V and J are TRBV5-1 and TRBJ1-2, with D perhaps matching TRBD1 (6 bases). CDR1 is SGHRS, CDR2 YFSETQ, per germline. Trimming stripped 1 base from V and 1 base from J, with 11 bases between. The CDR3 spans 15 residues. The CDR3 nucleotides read TGCGCCAGCAGCTTGTCGCAGGGGAGTAACTATGGCTACACCTTC. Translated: CASSLSQGSNYGYTF. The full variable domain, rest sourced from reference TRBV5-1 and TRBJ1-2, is KAGVTQTPRYLIKTRGQQVTLSCSPISGHRSVSWYQQTPGQGLQFLFEYFSETQRNKGNFPGRFSGRQFSNSRSEMNVSTLELGDSALYLCASSLSQGSNYGYTFGSGTRLTVV.

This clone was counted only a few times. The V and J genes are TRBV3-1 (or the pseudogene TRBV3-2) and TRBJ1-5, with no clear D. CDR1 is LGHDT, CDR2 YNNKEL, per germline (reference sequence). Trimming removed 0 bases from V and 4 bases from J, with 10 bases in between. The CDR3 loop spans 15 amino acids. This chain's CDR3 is CASSQDGVCNQPQHF. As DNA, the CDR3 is TGTGCCAGCAGCCAAGACGGGGTCTGTAATCAGCCCCAGCATTTT.

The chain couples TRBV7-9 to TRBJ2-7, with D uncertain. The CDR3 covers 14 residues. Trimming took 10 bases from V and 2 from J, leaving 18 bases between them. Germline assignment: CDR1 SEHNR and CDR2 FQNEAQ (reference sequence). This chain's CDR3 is CANKNHRAPYEQYF. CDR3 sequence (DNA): TGTGCCAACAAGAACCACAGAGCCCCCTACGAGCAGTACTTC.